A selection of T cell receptor beta chains follows, all from one sample in a study of T cell responses to AZD1222 COVID-19 vaccine. Clones were sequenced by immunoSEQ multiplex PCR, and TCRdb holds only the in-frame ones, with some missing. The table includes fewer than 100,000 clones, roughly 92% detected once. The source was peripheral blood, collected on day 0 of AZD1222 vaccination. These receptors were obtained from an adult in good health. CDR3s include the opening cysteine and the closing phenylalanine or tryptophan. Fields, in order: V gene, J gene, clone size, D gene, CDR3 protein, CDR3 DNA. A D gene is named only where the DNA matches it firmly. Clone size is not always given. Where it is, it says once, few, many or a class for expanded clones.

v_call: TRBV13
j_call: TRBJ1-2
clone_size: few
d_call: NA
cdr3_aa: CASSLAEGTNYGYTF
cdr3_nt: TGTGCCAGCAGCTTAGCCGAGGGAACTAACTATGGCTACACCTTC

v_call: TRBV4-2
j_call: TRBJ2-1
clone_size: NA
d_call: NA
cdr3_aa: CASSQGRGYNEQFF
cdr3_nt: TGTGCCAGCAGCCAAGGGCGGGGCTACAATGAGCAGTTCTTC

v_call: TRBV19
j_call: TRBJ1-2
clone_size: NA
d_call: NA
cdr3_aa: CASSPPTGFQGYTF
cdr3_nt: TGTGCCAGTAGCCCCCCCACAGGGTTTCAAGGCTACACCTTC

v_call: TRBV27
j_call: TRBJ1-2
clone_size: few
d_call: TRBD1
cdr3_aa: CASRSLWTGGNGYTF
cdr3_nt: TGTGCCAGCCGAAGCCTTTGGACAGGGGGCAATGGCTACACCTTC

v_call: TRBV29-1
j_call: TRBJ1-1
clone_size: NA
d_call: NA
cdr3_aa: CSARQAALNTEAFF
cdr3_nt: TGCAGCGCACGCCAGGCGGCCTTGAACACTGAAGCTTTCTTT

v_call: TRBV10-3
j_call: TRBJ1-4
clone_size: once
d_call: NA
cdr3_aa: CAIKRDNYEKLFF
cdr3_nt: TGTGCCATCAAAAGGGACAATTATGAAAAACTGTTTTTT

v_call: TRBV6-5
j_call: TRBJ1-1
clone_size: NA
d_call: TRBD1
cdr3_aa: CASTWRTGEVDEAFF
cdr3_nt: TGTGCCAGCACCTGGAGGACAGGGGAGGTAGATGAAGCTTTCTTT

v_call: TRBV5-1
j_call: TRBJ2-3
clone_size: NA
d_call: NA
cdr3_aa: CASSLVPGASTDTQYF
cdr3_nt: TGCGCCAGCAGCTTGGTGCCGGGGGCCAGCACAGATACGCAGTATTTT

v_call: TRBV2
j_call: TRBJ2-7
clone_size: NA
d_call: NA
cdr3_aa: CASSVQPWTEQYF
cdr3_nt: TGTGCCAGCAGTGTCCAGCCTTGGACTGAGCAGTACTTC

v_call: TRBV30
j_call: TRBJ1-1
clone_size: once
d_call: NA
cdr3_aa: CAWSFSVNTEAFF
cdr3_nt: TGTGCCTGGAGTTTTTCAGTGAACACTGAAGCTTTCTTT

v_call: TRBV23-1
j_call: TRBJ2-7
clone_size: NA
d_call: NA
cdr3_aa: CASSQPDRLEEQYF
cdr3_nt: TGCGCCAGCAGTCAACCCGACAGGTTGGAAGAGCAGTACTTC

v_call: TRBV5-6
j_call: TRBJ1-2
clone_size: NA
d_call: NA
cdr3_aa: CASSPGWANYGYTF
cdr3_nt: TGTGCCAGCAGTCCCGGTTGGGCTAACTATGGCTACACCTTC

v_call: TRBV7-9
j_call: TRBJ2-7
clone_size: NA
d_call: NA
cdr3_aa: CASSSSGIEQYF
cdr3_nt: TGTGCCAGCAGCTCTTCAGGGATCGAGCAGTACTTC

v_call: TRBV7-9
j_call: TRBJ1-1
clone_size: NA
d_call: TRBD1
cdr3_aa: CASSRQGITEAFF
cdr3_nt: TGTGCCAGCAGCAGACAGGGGATCACTGAAGCTTTCTTT

v_call: TRBV3-1/TRBV3-2
j_call: TRBJ2-5
clone_size: NA
d_call: TRBD2
cdr3_aa: CASSRTSGGETQYF
cdr3_nt: TGTGCCAGCAGCCGGACTAGCGGGGGGGAGACCCAGTACTTC

v_call: TRBV10-2
j_call: TRBJ2-1
clone_size: NA
d_call: NA
cdr3_aa: CASRTGTPYNEQFF
cdr3_nt: TGCGCCAGCAGAACCGGGACACCCTACAATGAGCAGTTCTTC

v_call: TRBV19
j_call: TRBJ1-1
clone_size: NA
d_call: NA
cdr3_aa: CASSQSGRDTEAFF
cdr3_nt: TGTGCCAGTAGCCAATCCGGGCGGGACACTGAAGCTTTCTTT

v_call: TRBV28
j_call: TRBJ2-1
clone_size: few
d_call: TRBD2
cdr3_aa: CASSSISPGLVYNEQFF
cdr3_nt: TGTGCCAGCAGTTCGATAAGCCCGGGACTAGTCTACAATGAGCAGTTCTTC

v_call: TRBV6-4
j_call: TRBJ2-1
clone_size: NA
d_call: TRBD2
cdr3_aa: CASRETSGGPYNEQFF
cdr3_nt: TGTGCCAGCAGAGAAACTAGCGGGGGCCCTTACAATGAGCAGTTCTTC

v_call: TRBV6-5
j_call: TRBJ1-2
clone_size: once
d_call: NA
cdr3_aa: CASRPKPTGNYGYTF
cdr3_nt: TGTGCCAGCAGACCCAAACCCACAGGGAACTATGGCTACACCTTC

v_call: TRBV19
j_call: TRBJ1-2
clone_size: once
d_call: TRBD1
cdr3_aa: CASSTTRQGRYGYTF
cdr3_nt: TGTGCCAGTAGTACTACCCGACAGGGACGGTATGGCTACACCTTC

v_call: TRBV9
j_call: TRBJ1-2
clone_size: NA
d_call: NA
cdr3_aa: CASSPAWGETTGNYGYTF
cdr3_nt: TGTGCCAGCAGCCCCGCCTGGGGGGAGACTACGGGAAACTATGGCTACACCTTC

v_call: TRBV29-1
j_call: TRBJ2-3
clone_size: NA
d_call: TRBD2
cdr3_aa: CSVGAGVRTDTQYF
cdr3_nt: TGCAGCGTTGGAGCGGGAGTACGCACAGATACGCAGTATTTT

v_call: TRBV12-3/TRBV12-4
j_call: TRBJ1-4
clone_size: NA
d_call: NA
cdr3_aa: CASRTGEKLFF
cdr3_nt: TGTGCCAGCAGGACAGGTGAAAAACTGTTTTTT

v_call: TRBV9
j_call: TRBJ1-1
clone_size: NA
d_call: NA
cdr3_aa: CASTLLGAGSSTEAFF
cdr3_nt: TGTGCCAGCACTCTACTAGGGGCAGGCTCGAGCACTGAAGCTTTCTTT

v_call: TRBV5-3
j_call: TRBJ1-5
clone_size: NA
d_call: NA
cdr3_aa: CARSLGRPNQPQHF
cdr3_nt: TGTGCCAGAAGCCTCGGCAGGCCCAATCAGCCCCAGCATTTT

v_call: TRBV7-8
j_call: TRBJ1-3
clone_size: NA
d_call: TRBD1
cdr3_aa: CASSLSAQGTGNTIYF
cdr3_nt: TGTGCCAGCAGCTTGTCCGCACAGGGGACTGGAAACACCATATATTTT

v_call: TRBV6-5
j_call: TRBJ1-2
clone_size: NA
d_call: NA
cdr3_aa: CASTRGSGYTF
cdr3_nt: TGTGCCAGCACAAGGGGTAGTGGCTACACCTTC

v_call: TRBV7-3
j_call: TRBJ2-2
clone_size: NA
d_call: NA
cdr3_aa: CASSSTPNTGELFF
cdr3_nt: TGTGCCAGCAGCTCCACCCCGAACACCGGGGAGCTGTTTTTT

v_call: TRBV11-2
j_call: TRBJ2-5
clone_size: NA
d_call: NA
cdr3_aa: CASSLATVQETQYF
cdr3_nt: TGTGCCAGCAGCTTAGCGACAGTCCAAGAGACCCAGTACTTC

v_call: TRBV6-4
j_call: TRBJ1-1
clone_size: NA
d_call: NA
cdr3_aa: CASSDSWGDTEAFF
cdr3_nt: TGTGCCAGCAGTGACTCTTGGGGTGACACTGAAGCTTTCTTT

v_call: TRBV10-3
j_call: TRBJ2-7
clone_size: once
d_call: TRBD1
cdr3_aa: CAISKGQGPTYEQYF
cdr3_nt: TGTGCCATCAGTAAGGGACAGGGTCCAACCTACGAGCAGTACTTC

v_call: TRBV9
j_call: TRBJ2-2
clone_size: NA
d_call: NA
cdr3_aa: CASSPLTGIRTGELFF
cdr3_nt: TGTGCCAGCAGCCCGCTAACAGGGATTCGGACCGGGGAGCTGTTTTTT

v_call: TRBV7-3
j_call: TRBJ1-6
clone_size: NA
d_call: NA
cdr3_aa: CASSLHPHRGNSPLHF
cdr3_nt: TGTGCCAGCAGCCTCCACCCACATCGGGGGAATTCACCCCTCCACTTT

v_call: TRBV5-6
j_call: TRBJ2-4
clone_size: NA
d_call: NA
cdr3_aa: CASSSGALLAKNIQYF
cdr3_nt: TGTGCCAGCAGCTCCGGGGCCCTTTTAGCCAAAAACATTCAGTACTTC

v_call: TRBV2
j_call: TRBJ1-2
clone_size: NA
d_call: NA
cdr3_aa: CASSETGSMSYGYTF
cdr3_nt: TGTGCCAGCAGTGAAACAGGATCGATGTCCTATGGCTACACCTTC

v_call: TRBV30
j_call: TRBJ1-1
clone_size: NA
d_call: NA
cdr3_aa: CAWSDGWVNTEAFF
cdr3_nt: TGTGCCTGGAGTGACGGGTGGGTGAACACTGAAGCTTTCTTT

v_call: TRBV19
j_call: TRBJ1-5
clone_size: NA
d_call: NA
cdr3_aa: CASSIGQFNQPQHF
cdr3_nt: TGTGCCAGTAGTATAGGACAGTTCAATCAGCCCCAGCATTTT

v_call: TRBV7-9
j_call: TRBJ1-1
clone_size: NA
d_call: NA
cdr3_aa: CASSFGRGNAEAFF
cdr3_nt: TGTGCCAGCAGCTTCGGCAGGGGAAACGCTGAAGCTTTCTTT

v_call: TRBV3-1/TRBV3-2
j_call: TRBJ2-2
clone_size: NA
d_call: TRBD1
cdr3_aa: CASSQGGQGDTGELFF
cdr3_nt: TGTGCCAGCAGCCAAGGTGGACAGGGTGACACCGGGGAGCTGTTTTTT

v_call: TRBV25-1
j_call: TRBJ1-1
clone_size: once
d_call: NA
cdr3_aa: CASRPPGTVKNTEAFF
cdr3_nt: TGTGCCAGCAGACCCCCCGGGACGGTGAAGAACACTGAAGCTTTCTTT

v_call: TRBV4-1
j_call: TRBJ2-5
clone_size: NA
d_call: NA
cdr3_aa: CASSPRDNQETQYF
cdr3_nt: TGCGCCAGCAGCCCCCGGGACAACCAAGAGACCCAGTACTTC

v_call: TRBV28
j_call: TRBJ1-1
clone_size: NA
d_call: NA
cdr3_aa: CASSRPGQYTEAFF
cdr3_nt: TGTGCCAGCAGTCGACCCGGACAGTACACTGAAGCTTTCTTT

v_call: TRBV28
j_call: TRBJ1-5
clone_size: NA
d_call: NA
cdr3_aa: CASSLSRGGGLHQPQHF
cdr3_nt: TGTGCCAGCAGTTTATCTCGGGGGGGCGGTCTACATCAGCCCCAGCATTTT

v_call: TRBV5-6
j_call: TRBJ1-3
clone_size: once
d_call: NA
cdr3_aa: CASSLGGAAGNTIYF
cdr3_nt: TGTGCCAGCAGCTTGGGTGGGGCGGCTGGAAACACCATATATTTT

v_call: TRBV11-3
j_call: TRBJ1-3
clone_size: NA
d_call: NA
cdr3_aa: CASSFNRENTIYF
cdr3_nt: TGTGCCAGCAGCTTTAACAGGGAAAACACCATATATTTT

v_call: TRBV6-6
j_call: TRBJ2-1
clone_size: NA
d_call: NA
cdr3_aa: CASTVIGNEQFF
cdr3_nt: TGTGCCAGCACCGTGATTGGGAATGAGCAGTTCTTC

v_call: TRBV5-1
j_call: TRBJ1-3
clone_size: NA
d_call: NA
cdr3_aa: CASSVKESSSGNTIYF
cdr3_nt: TGCGCCAGCAGTGTGAAGGAGTCGAGCTCTGGAAACACCATATATTTT

v_call: TRBV7-2
j_call: TRBJ1-1
clone_size: NA
d_call: NA
cdr3_aa: CASSLLTEAFF
cdr3_nt: TGTGCCAGCAGCTTACTCACTGAAGCTTTCTTT

v_call: TRBV29-1
j_call: TRBJ1-1
clone_size: NA
d_call: NA
cdr3_aa: CSVERQLANTEAFF
cdr3_nt: TGCAGCGTTGAAAGGCAGCTGGCGAACACTGAAGCTTTCTTT

v_call: TRBV4-1
j_call: TRBJ1-5
clone_size: NA
d_call: NA
cdr3_aa: CASSQARDNNQPQHF
cdr3_nt: TGCGCCAGCAGCCAAGCCCGGGACAACAATCAGCCCCAGCATTTT

v_call: TRBV24-1
j_call: TRBJ2-7
clone_size: NA
d_call: TRBD2
cdr3_aa: CATSDLTGGWQYF
cdr3_nt: TGTGCCACCAGTGATTTGACGGGGGGGTGGCAGTACTTC

v_call: TRBV4-2
j_call: TRBJ1-5
clone_size: once
d_call: NA
cdr3_aa: CASSQAHGYNQPQHF
cdr3_nt: TGTGCCAGCAGCCAGGCGCACGGATACAATCAGCCCCAGCATTTT

v_call: TRBV6-5
j_call: TRBJ1-1
clone_size: NA
d_call: NA
cdr3_aa: CASSLTLGNTEAFF
cdr3_nt: TGTGCCAGCAGTTTGACACTGGGCAACACTGAAGCTTTCTTT

v_call: TRBV24-1
j_call: TRBJ2-5
clone_size: NA
d_call: TRBD1
cdr3_aa: CATSERTGTQYF
cdr3_nt: TGTGCCACCAGTGAAAGGACAGGGACCCAGTACTTC